The source of this T cell receptor (beta chain) is a study of Graves' ophthalmopathy and Graves' hyperthyroidism (dated by TCRdb to the late 2010s). With regard to the full study: Peripheral blood samples were taken at the time of initial diagnosis, before any treatment was given. The approximately 90 discovery patients were divided at random into training and test sets in a 7:3 ratio. To explore V-J signatures distinguishing ophthalmopathy from hyperthyroidism, a discovery set of around 100 patients (roughly 45 ophthalmopathy, 57 stable hyperthyroidism) was enrolled. An independent validation cohort was composed of approximately 19 hyperthyroidism patients and around 16 patients who later progressed from hyperthyroidism to ophthalmopathy. In roughly six hyperthyroidism patients, the T-cell repertoire of thyroid tissue was compared with the T-cell repertoire of blood. Once sampling was done, hyperthyroidism patients were given methimazole at a starting dose of 30 mg daily, while ophthalmopathy patients were given high-dose intravenous methylprednisolone. In total, 135 blood samples were TCR-sequenced: around 42 ophthalmopathy, some 75 hyperthyroidism and roughly 17 hyperthyroidism-to-ophthalmopathy patients. TCR beta repertoire signatures were used to distinguish Graves' ophthalmopathy from Graves' hyperthyroidism and to predict progression to ophthalmopathy. The research as a whole found: Most expanded thyroid clonotypes with frequency above 0.001 were also detected in blood, suggesting blood repertoires may reflect the thyroid immune response. No statistical method was used to set the sample size in advance, and the investigators knew which group each participant was assigned to. In validation, the model predicted ophthalmopathy progression with more than 55% sensitivity and about 73% specificity; more than ten predicted patients were CT-confirmed with GO in a median of approximately 6.5 months. In cross-validation, the 13-signature model distinguished ophthalmopathy from stable hyperthyroidism with 85% to 90% sensitivity and about 81% specificity, and in the test set the corresponding values were approximately 80% and 68%.

The ophthalmopathy patients had moderately to severely active disease, with a Clinical Activity Score of 3 or higher, a NOSPECS grade of 4 or higher, and a disease duration of less than 3 months. Anyone with other autoimmune diseases, uncontrolled infections, pregnancy or lactation was excluded from the study. Diagnosis was based on clinical symptoms, serum thyroxine, TRAb, thyroid ultrasound and orbital computed tomography. Ficoll-Paque density gradient centrifugation was used to isolate PBMCs from under 11 ml of fresh peripheral blood. Trizol reagent was used to extract the total RNA, and its quality was then checked on an Agilent 2100 Bioanalyzer. For repertoire sequencing, TCR beta CDR3 regions were amplified from RNA transcripts. HTBI primers and the Qiagen OneStep RT-PCR kit were used in a first-round RT-PCR, which was followed by a second-round multiplex PCR, size selection and purification. Libraries were sequenced paired-end with 100 bp reads on an Illumina HiSeq2000. Under the source paper's analysis protocol: SOAPnuke was used for read processing, and reads with adapters, uncalled bases, a mean Phred below 15, or no exact constant-primer or identifier match were discarded. COPE v1.2.5 was used to merge high-quality paired reads. Unique nucleotide sequences were defined as clonotypes and aligned to IMGT TRB V, D and J references using MiTCR v1.1. Only V-J combinations with frequency above 0.0001 were analysed, covering over 98% of repertoires. For each V-J combination, a TCR clonal expansion and chaos score was defined as the ratio of F50 clonal expansion to chaos observed in the TCRdist matrix. Features were reduced by Welch's t-statistics and random forest to over ten V-J combinations, which fed a naive Bayes classifier. The similarity between thyroid and blood repertoires was quantified using the Morisita-Horn index. TCRdb itself trimmed the public reads at Q25 with fastp, ran MiXCR and retained productive beta chains. Duplicate CDR3 protein sequences are folded into a single record with the most common DNA and genes. These V and J calls rely on TCRdb rather than the paper's analysis. This sample comprises 350,000 to 400,000 distinct CDR3 sequences, around 16% of them detected only once. The top ten clonotypes cover 1.6% of the sample.

The CDR3 sequence holds 15 residues, the cysteine and phenylalanine included. Only the CDR3 DNA stays, 45 bases, in frame from base 1. The germline V gene gives CDR1 as MNHEY and CDR2 as SVGEGT. Between the V and J ends, shortened by 6 bases and 3 bases respectively, the junction contains 18 bases. About this clonotype itself: There is no known antigen for this receptor. Base qualities are not recorded, but no much larger clone differs from it by a single base.

The clonotype originates from a woman aged 18-30 years with Graves' ophthalmopathy. Donor details come from another sample of the same person, matched by shared clones. The V gene is TRBV6-2 or TRBV6-3 and the J gene is TRBJ2-7, with no confidently assigned D gene. Sequenced input: peripheral blood. The encoded CDR3 is CASSQATTINYEQYF. The nucleotides read TGTGCCAGCAGCCAAGCGACCACTATAAACTACGAGCAGTACTTC.